Below are 22 T cell receptor beta chains sequenced from a single sample in a study of vaccination and CD4 T cells after COVID-19. The Oncomine TCR Beta short-read assay was what sequenced the DNA obtained from cultured CD4+ T cells. TCRdb reanalysed the PCR reads using MiXCR and keeps one entry per CDR3 protein. The profile covers over 10,000 distinct CDR3 sequences, with 58% appearing a single time and roughly 18% taken by the ten largest. These receptors lack a known antigen. Indicated treatment: roughly ten-day PBMC culture with coronavirus spike peptide pools or control peptides (ViraFEST assay). Sample: cultured CD4+ T cells from blood, taken after SARS-CoV-2 vaccination. The origin of the receptors is a human donor with COVID-19.

The chain has TRBV20-1 and TRBJ2-7; a possible D gene is TRBD1 (5 bases). Trimming took off 5 bases at V and 1 base at J, with 9 bases between the two ends. Germline V gives CDR1 DFQATT, CDR2 SNEGSKA (reference sequence). CDR3 size: 12 residues. Written as DNA, the CDR3 is TGCAGTGCTGAGGACACTTCCTACGAGCAGTACTTC. Translating it yields CSAEDTSYEQYF.

The chain has TRBV27 and TRBJ1-1; 8 nucleotides line up with TRBD1. The CDR3 spans 15 residues. Germline CDR1 reads MNHEY; CDR2 reads SMNVEV (reference sequence). The ends lost 7 bases at V and 0 bases at J; junction bases unmatched: 7. CDR3 sequence (DNA): TGTGCCAGCACCAAATTGACAGGGGTGAACACTGAAGCTTTCTTT. This gives the protein CASTKLTGVNTEAFF.

The chain has TRBV19 and TRBJ1-5; D is unresolved. The CDR3 has 15 amino acids. Germline-derived CDR1 and CDR2 are LNHDA and SQIVND (reference sequence). The V end lost 1 base, the J end lost 2 bases, and 9 bases lay between the germline ends. CDR3 coding DNA: TGTGCCAGTAGTATAGCAGGAGGAGGCAATCAGCCCCAGCATTTT. The encoded protein is CASSIAGGGNQPQHF.

This clonotype was picked up a small number of times. This chain joins TRBV20-1 and TRBJ2-2; D gene uncertain. The CDR3 has 14 residues. V was clipped by 0 bases and J by 2 bases, with 7 bases between them. CDR1 is DFQATT and CDR2 is SNEGSKA in the germline V gene (reference sequence). CDR3 residues: CSARDRRNTGELFF. For the CDR3, the DNA is TGCAGTGCTAGAGACAGGAGAAACACCGGGGAGCTGTTTTTT.

This clonotype appeared once. The rearrangement links TRBV12-3 or TRBV12-4 to TRBJ2-3; D is undetermined. CDR3 length equals 12 residues. With 5 bases removed from V and 2 bases from J, the gap between germline ends came to 5 bases. CDR3 coding DNA: TGTGCCAGCAGTCAGAACACAGATACGCAGTATTTT. Translating it yields CASSQNTDTQYF.

CDR3 DNA sequence: TGTGCCAGCAGCTCGCTGACAGGGAACAATGAGCAGTTCTTC. This sequence encodes CASSSLTGNNEQFF. The J gene is TRBJ2-1, the V gene TRBV5-6; TRBD1 aligns across 7 bases. Germline CDR1 SGHDT, CDR2 YYEEEE. CDR3 length: 14 amino acids. After removal of 3 bases from V and 5 bases from J, the junction contained 5 bases not matched to a gene.

V gene TRBV6-1 combines with J gene TRBJ1-6, with D unresolved. Germline V gene sequence: CDR1 MNHNS, CDR2 SASEGT. This CDR3 contains 14 residues. V was trimmed by 7 bases and J by 5 bases, leaving 12 bases between them. In DNA, the CDR3 is TGTGCCAGCATTAAGGGCTGGGATAATTCACCCCTCCACTTT. It is translated as CASIKGWDNSPLHF.

The rearrangement uses TRBV28 and TRBJ1-6; TRBD1 might be the D (5 bases). The CDR3 contains 15 residues. CDR1 MDHEN and CDR2 SYDVKM come from the germline V gene. Deletions cut 6 bases from V and 6 bases from J, with 15 bases between. The CDR3 protein is CASRPWDETNSPLHF. The CDR3 region has the DNA TGTGCCAGCAGACCCTGGGACGAAACTAATTCACCCCTCCACTTT.

The sample holds a few counts of this clonotype. The V gene is TRBV7-2, the J gene TRBJ2-5, with D possibly TRBD2 on 6 matching bases. Germline CDR1 is SGHTA and CDR2 is FQGNSA. Trimming left V 5 bases short and J 5 bases short, with 21 bases between. The CDR3 runs to 16 residues. The CDR3 DNA is TGTGCCAGCAGCCCCGAGACTAGGGCGGGTTTGGAGACCCAGTACTTC. Translated, it gives CASSPETRAGLETQYF. Supplemented by reference TRBV7-2 and TRBJ2-5, the full variable domain reads GAGVSQSPSNKVTEKGKDVELRCDPISGHTALYWYRQSLGQGLEFLIYFQGNSAPDKSGLPSDRFSAERTGGSVSTLTIQRTQQEDSAVYLCASSPETRAGLETQYFGPGTRLLVL.

The gene calls are TRBV7-2 and TRBJ1-2, with unresolved D. This CDR3 has 14 amino acids. V lost 4 bases to trimming and J lost 6 bases, with 15 bases between them. CDR1 SGHTA and CDR2 FQGNSA come from the germline V gene. CDR3 region: CASSSPVQSHGYTF. In DNA, the CDR3 is TGTGCCAGCAGCTCCCCGGTCCAGTCCCATGGCTACACCTTC.

The V and J genes are TRBV7-2 and TRBJ2-5; TRBD2 agrees at 8 bases. This CDR3 region has 15 residues. Trimming removed 6 bases from V and 5 bases from J; junction bases left unmatched: 11. Per the germline V gene, CDR1 is SGHTA and CDR2 is FQGNSA. The CDR3 DNA follows: TGTGCCAGCAGGTCCAGCGGGGGAAGGGGGGAGACCCAGTACTTC. This encodes CASRSSGGRGETQYF.

This clonotype was seen once. CDR3 in DNA: TGTGCCAGTACCGGCCAGGGACAGGGAGACTATGGCTACACCTTC. This codes for CASTGQGQGDYGYTF. The J gene is TRBJ1-2, the V gene TRBV19, with 9 bases that match TRBD1. Germline values: CDR1 LNHDA, CDR2 SQIVND (reference sequence). CDR3 length: 15 residues. The J segment lost 3 bases and the V segment lost 7 bases, leaving 9 bases of the junction unmatched.

The J gene is TRBJ1-5, the V gene TRBV20-1; D unclear. The CDR3 covers 12 residues. The germline V gene has CDR1 DFQATT and CDR2 SNEGSKA (reference sequence). V shed 3 bases and J shed 1 base, with 4 bases lying between them. The CDR3 loop reads CSARDSNQPQHF. For the CDR3, the DNA is TGCAGTGCTAGGGACAGCAATCAGCCCCAGCATTTT.

The chain carries TRBV20-1 and TRBJ2-3; the D gene is possibly TRBD2 (5 bases). The V gene lost 6 bases and the J gene lost 0 bases, with 13 bases spanning the gap. CDR3 length equals 14 residues. Per germline, CDR1 DFQATT and CDR2 SNEGSKA (reference sequence). The CDR3 loop is CSARTGSSTDTQYF. In nucleotides, the CDR3 is TGCAGTGCCCGGACTGGGTCTAGCACAGATACGCAGTATTTT.

V is TRBV20-1 and J is TRBJ2-3; no definite D call. The CDR3 contains 13 residues. The germline V gene has CDR1 DFQATT and CDR2 SNEGSKA (reference sequence). The CDR3 sequence: CRLDRGGTDTQYF. The CDR3 DNA follows: TGCAGGTTGGACCGCGGCGGCACAGATACGCAGTATTTT.

This clonotype was recorded once. The V call is TRBV29-1, the J call TRBJ2-2; D tentatively reads TRBD1 or TRBD2 (5 bases each). V shed 7 bases and J shed 1 base, with 10 bases lying between them. From germline, CDR1 is SQVTM and CDR2 ANQGSEA. The CDR3 contains 13 residues. The chain's CDR3 is CSAGTVNTGELFF. The CDR3 region has the DNA TGCAGCGCAGGGACGGTGAACACCGGGGAGCTGTTTTTT.

The chain combines TRBV24-1 with TRBJ2-1; no clear D gene. Trimming pared 4 bases from V and 0 bases from J, leaving 9 bases between. The germline gives CDR1 KGHDR, CDR2 SFDVKD. This CDR3 has 15 amino acids. Here the CDR3 DNA reads TGTGCCACCAGTGAAGGGCAAAACTCCTACAATGAGCAGTTCTTC. Translated: CATSEGQNSYNEQFF.

V is TRBV7-2 and J is TRBJ2-3; D uncertain. Germline V gene sequence: CDR1 SGHTA, CDR2 FQGNSA. The CDR3 is made up of 16 amino acids. V was cut by 1 base and J by 6 bases, with 17 bases left in between. CDR3 amino acids: CASSLGWPASPDTQYF. The CDR3, as DNA: TGTGCCAGCAGCTTAGGGTGGCCGGCTTCACCGGATACGCAGTATTTT.

The rearrangement links TRBV19 to TRBJ2-3; tentative D call: TRBD2 (7 bases). V shed 4 bases and J shed 6 bases, with 23 bases lying between them. CDR3 length: 17 residues. Germline lookup yields CDR1 LNHDA and CDR2 SQIVND (reference sequence). This chain's CDR3 is CASSKSRGGVLRDTQYF. The CDR3 nucleotides are TGTGCCAGTAGTAAGTCCCGAGGGGGGGTCCTAAGGGATACGCAGTATTTT.

This clonotype appeared a few times. The chain links TRBV5-4 to TRBJ1-5; weak D call: TRBD1 (5 bases). V dropped 0 bases and J dropped 2 bases, with 6 bases sitting between them. Germline V gene data show CDR1 as SGHNT and CDR2 as YYREEE (reference sequence). This CDR3 region has 14 residues. CDR3 sequence reads: CASSLEGGNQPQHF. Written as DNA, the CDR3 is TGTGCCAGCAGCTTGGAAGGGGGCAATCAGCCCCAGCATTTT.

The chain has TRBV10-3 and TRBJ1-2; D unclear. Trimming pared 7 bases from V and 7 bases from J, leaving 19 bases between. The length of the CDR3 is 14 residues. Germline V CDR1 and CDR2: ENHRY, SYGVKD. CDR3 bases: TGTGCCATCAAACCGCCGGGAGGGTTGGGTGGCTACACCTTC. This sequence encodes CAIKPPGGLGGYTF.

The chain employs TRBV20-1 and TRBJ1-6; no clear D. V was trimmed by 4 bases and J by 4 bases, leaving 8 bases between them. The CDR3 length is 13 residues. Per germline, CDR1 DFQATT and CDR2 SNEGSKA (reference sequence). DNA of the CDR3: TGCAGTGCTATAGACTTATATAATTCACCCCTCCACTTT. Amino acid sequence: CSAIDLYNSPLHF.